This T cell receptor (beta chain) is from a study of glioma-infiltrating T cells after dendritic cell vaccination. Overall study: At biweekly intervals, patients got three intradermal dendritic cell vaccine injections.

Germline CDR1 reads SGHNT; CDR2 reads YYREEE (reference sequence). This CDR3 is built from 12 residues. Trimming pared 7 bases from V and 7 bases from J, leaving 11 bases between. Primers: 60 V beta forward and 13 J beta reverse. Generated by immunoSEQ multiplex PCR, the TCRdb table keeps only in-frame clones and is missing some. The repertoire holds about 73,000 clones, with almost 85% as singletons. Study-wide points: Only a small number of patients had complete blood and tumor samples.

A remark on this clone: Its cognate antigen is unknown.

This chain uses TRBV5-4 with TRBJ2-2; possible D gene TRBD2, 6 bases. This receptor was taken from a human donor with glioblastoma. The sequences come from blood, collected before dendritic cell vaccination. CDR3 nucleotides: TGTGCCAGCGGAGGGGTTGGCGGGGAGCTGTTTTTT. This translates into CASGGVGGELFF.